This record looks at one T cell receptor (beta chain) sequence and its context. As yet, its antigen is unknown. Mixed chimerism was transient after nonmyeloablative marrow transplants from related graft donors. Thawed PBMCs were FACS-sorted into unstimulated CD4+CD25+CD127- regulatory T cells, CD4+CD25- non-regulatory cells, CD4 and CD8 cells. Clones were read by immunoSEQ multiplex PCR, and TCRdb kept only the in-frame ones, dropping some. The sample includes approximately 90,000 clones, approximately 93% seen only once; the top ten take 1.6%. Looked up from germline, CDR1 is LNHDA and CDR2 is SQIVND (reference sequence). The CDR3 covers 12 residues. V lost 10 bases, J lost 4 bases, and 11 bases lay in between. The entry originates in a study of Tregs in tolerant kidney transplant recipients. Whole-study findings and limits: Some patients' samples used different primers over time, so nucleotide sequences weren't comparable. Activated donor B cell expansion appeared to reveal the most relevant donor-specific TCRbeta repertoire. This study did not directly address biological reproducibility.

The TCR was taken from a human patient who received a combined kidney and bone marrow transplant. Some T cells may be provided by the graft donor. Source: CD4+ T cells from blood (PBMCs), taken 12 months after the transplant. J is TRBJ2-1 and V is TRBV19, with a weak D call TRBD1 (5 bases). CDR3 sequence reads: CATSPGYNEQFF. CDR3 DNA sequence: TGTGCCACCTCGCCAGGGTACAATGAGCAGTTCTTC.